A selection of T cell receptor beta chains follows, all from one sample in a study of blood T cell repertoires in COVID-19. Data came from immunoSEQ multiplex PCR; TCRdb stores just in-frame clones and leaves some out. Among 250,000 to 300,000 clones, 65% to 90% were seen once, and the ten largest hold around 5.5%. The source material was peripheral blood. The receptor source for this set is a man over 45 with active or convalescent COVID-19. Each CDR3 is given with its conserved first and last residue. D genes are given only for firm matches. Size is stated for part of the rows, as once, few or many counts, or as a class when the clone is expanded.

TRBD2	NA	TRBV5-4	TRBJ2-1	CASSRGSGSQDEQFF	TGTGCCAGCAGTCGAGGGAGCGGGAGTCAGGATGAGCAGTTCTTC
NA	NA	TRBV28	TRBJ1-5	CASSLLTGRHQPQHF	TGTGCCAGCAGTTTATTAACAGGGCGACATCAGCCCCAGCATTTT
TRBD1	NA	TRBV4-1	TRBJ1-4	CASSQAGGTGSEKLFF	TGCGCCAGCAGCCAAGCTGGGGGGACAGGGAGTGAAAAACTGTTTTTT
TRBD2	NA	TRBV18	TRBJ2-3	CASSSGTGDTQYF	TGTGCCAGCTCTAGCGGGACGGGAGATACGCAGTATTTT
TRBD2	NA	TRBV19	TRBJ2-1	CASSGLAGGNEQFF	TGTGCCAGTAGTGGACTAGCGGGCGGCAATGAGCAGTTCTTC
NA	few	TRBV2	TRBJ1-1	CASSWAGLGPDTEAFF	TGTGCCAGCAGCTGGGCGGGCTTGGGTCCGGACACTGAAGCTTTCTTT
NA	NA	TRBV12-3/TRBV12-4	TRBJ2-2	CASSGTFSGELFF	TGTGCCAGCTCCGGGACATTCAGCGGGGAGCTGTTTTTT
NA	NA	TRBV5-4	TRBJ1-1	CASSFAGGDEAFF	TGTGCCAGCAGCTTTGCGGGGGGTGATGAAGCTTTCTTT
NA	NA	TRBV11-2	TRBJ2-3	CASSLGTSSTDTQYF	TGTGCCAGCAGCTTAGGGACATCTAGCACAGATACGCAGTATTTT
NA	once	TRBV19	TRBJ1-5	CASSIGGNQPQHF	TGTGCCAGTAGTATTGGAGGCAATCAGCCCCAGCATTTT
NA	few	TRBV6-1	TRBJ1-2	CASSEDTYGYTF	TGTGCCAGCAGTGAAGATACTTATGGCTACACCTTC
TRBD1	few	TRBV29-1	TRBJ1-2	CSVTGTGDGYTF	TGCAGCGTAACCGGGACAGGTGATGGCTACACCTTC
TRBD2	NA	TRBV7-9	TRBJ2-2	CASALAGGSEELFF	TGTGCCAGCGCCTTAGCGGGAGGGAGCGAGGAGCTGTTTTTT
TRBD1	NA	TRBV19	TRBJ1-1	CASSTLNNPGQGQAFF	TGTGCCAGTAGTACCCTCAATAATCCCGGACAGGGGCAAGCTTTCTTT
TRBD2	NA	TRBV29-1	TRBJ2-1	CSVEGEGSYNEQFF	TGCAGCGTTGAGGGGGAGGGTTCCTACAATGAGCAGTTCTTC
NA	once	TRBV7-9	TRBJ1-2	CASSLEVGGVNGYTF	TGTGCCAGCAGCTTAGAGGTGGGAGGCGTGAATGGCTACACCTTC
TRBD1	NA	TRBV5-5	TRBJ2-5	CASSNGAGGETQYF	TGTGCCAGCAGCAATGGGGCAGGGGGAGAGACCCAGTACTTC
TRBD1	NA	TRBV4-2	TRBJ1-5	CASSRGTADSNQPQHF	TGTGCCAGCAGCCGAGGGACAGCCGATAGCAATCAGCCCCAGCATTTT
NA	NA	TRBV25-1	TRBJ2-5	CASSGGNQETQYF	TGTGCCAGCAGTGGAGGGAACCAAGAGACCCAGTACTTC
NA	NA	TRBV4-1	TRBJ2-7	CASSQVSLVAYEQYF	TGCGCCAGCAGCCAAGTTTCGCTAGTGGCCTACGAGCAGTACTTC
TRBD2	NA	TRBV7-2	TRBJ2-3	CASGGGRGLTDTQYF	TGTGCCAGCGGCGGGGGGAGGGGCCTCACAGATACGCAGTATTTT
TRBD1	NA	TRBV2	TRBJ1-5	CASTRDSDNQPQHF	TGTGCCAGCACCCGGGACAGCGACAATCAGCCCCAGCATTTT
TRBD1	once	TRBV18	TRBJ1-5	CASSPTGGKQPQHF	TGTGCCAGCTCACCGACAGGGGGAAAGCAGCCCCAGCATTTT
TRBD1	NA	TRBV10-3	TRBJ1-1	CAISKPGQVEAFF	TGTGCCATCAGCAAACCGGGACAGGTCGAAGCTTTCTTT
TRBD1	NA	TRBV5-5	TRBJ1-2	CASSLGGQGTYGYTF	TGTGCCAGCAGCTTGGGGGGACAGGGGACCTATGGCTACACCTTC
NA	NA	TRBV7-5	TRBJ1-5	CVRSPVVRGYQPQHF	TGTGTCAGAAGCCCCGTTGTAAGAGGATATCAGCCCCAGCATTTT
NA	NA	TRBV15	TRBJ1-1	CATRSTGTEAFF	TGTGCCACCAGAAGCACAGGGACTGAAGCTTTCTTT
NA	once	TRBV28	TRBJ1-2	CASSPTWGHYGYTF	TGTGCCAGCAGCCCCACGTGGGGCCACTATGGCTACACCTTC
TRBD2	NA	TRBV9	TRBJ2-1	CASSPRTSGSNEQFF	TGTGCCAGCAGCCCACGGACTAGCGGGAGCAATGAGCAGTTCTTC
NA	NA	TRBV30	TRBJ2-1	CAWSSSATYNEQFF	TGTGCCTGGAGTTCTAGCGCTACCTACAATGAGCAGTTCTTC